This T cell receptor (beta chain) appears in the sequencing data of a study of blood T cell repertoires in COVID-19. About the research overall: The United States, Italy and Spain provided the acute and convalescent COVID-19 samples. From T cells, B-cell-depleted T cells, or PBMCs came the material, which was cDNA or gDNA.

In the study's own analysis: Amplified reference gene primers provided the basis for estimating nucleated cell counts. Method: immunoSEQ multiplex PCR; TCRdb's copy keeps in-frame clones and lacks some. V and J calls and clone size are those listed in that table; D and trimming were worked out from the DNA. The data hold a few hundred thousand clones, with 89% observed a single time. Trimming took 10 bases from V and 6 from J; bases not matched to a gene: 11. The CDR3 runs to 14 residues. Germline V lookup: CDR1 LNHDA, CDR2 SQIVND (reference sequence). V and J are TRBV19 and TRBJ2-2, with 7 bases fitting TRBD2. The sequence derives from an older woman with acute or convalescent COVID-19. The sequenced material came from peripheral blood. The CDR3 DNA reads TGTGCCAATACGAACCAGGGAGGGGCCGGGGAGCTGTTTTTT. This sequence encodes CANTNQGGAGELFF.